This T cell receptor beta chain was documented in a study of cytomegalovirus exposure and HLA in healthy donors (dated by TCRdb to the late 2010s). The study in broad terms: An earlier analysis of 587 of the donors reported 276 Gb of sequence data and 117 million unique TCR beta sequences from about 200 million T cells. Approximately 310 gigabases of sequencing data and approximately 80 million unique TCR sequences were included in an early release covering 550 to 650 HLA-typed donors. A later genetic analysis used genome-wide SNP genotypes for 398 of the 666 donors, treating that subset as a discovery cohort. The genetic ancestry cluster associated with self-reported Caucasian donors included 65% to 90% of the roughly 390 genotyped donors. The study used immunosequencing to profile the T cell repertoires of hundreds of subjects and linked those repertoires to cytomegalovirus serostatus. Roughly 5 DR-DQ haplotypes were handled as single units for association and clustering, since linkage in the cohort was strong. The number of typed donors differed by locus: about 629-630 for A, B, C, DRB1 and DQB1; some 500 for DQA1; around 580 for DPA1; and some 470 for DPB1. Along with the roughly 670-subject first cohort, a separate validation cohort of over a hundred different subjects was used. To decide whether each TCR beta V gene segment behaved as functional or pseudogenic, an earlier analysis of some 540 of the donors relied on high-throughput TCR beta sequencing. The later analysis used no new phenotypic data to find candidate immune exposures, relying instead on TCR beta sequences and their occurrence across donors. In a later analysis, previously published TCR beta repertoires from several hundred donors were re-analyzed and high-resolution HLA genotyping was added so that TCR occurrence patterns could be studied. The study combined high-throughput TCR immunosequencing, statistical association of individual TCRs with disease status, and machine learning to predict cytomegalovirus infection status. The study was designed to test whether signatures of past pathogen exposure could be identified by cataloging public T cell receptors. Donor age, sex, ethnicity and CMV serostatus were collected together with the repertoire data. All discovery cohort repertoires had been generated on a single sequencing platform. Among 398 genotyped donors of the cohort, an average of about 240,000 unique TCR beta nucleotide sequences were sequenced per donor, around 18% of them non-productive. HLA typing included class I and class II loci at four-digit resolution. Points the paper makes about the study in general: According to a later analysis, parvovirus B19, influenza, CMV and Epstein-Barr virus appeared linked to several top co-occurrence clusters. An association between a missense DCLRE1C variant and V-gene and J-gene trimming of TCR beta chains was found in a later genetic analysis and replicated in an independent cohort. A later analysis associated 16,951 TCR beta sequences with specific HLA alleles at a false discovery rate of 0.05. This cohort had only TCR beta chains sequenced, and the lack of alpha or paired-chain data limited which features could be detected. Compared with equally common non-associated chains, HLA-associated TCR beta chains in a later analysis were more clonally expanded and had lower generation probabilities. In a later analysis, the rate of TCR association differed among HLA loci, with DRB1 alleles having the most associated TCRs and HLA-C alleles having the fewest. While some public TCRs were present in many individuals, most TCR sequences turned up only very rarely across donors. Presence/absence analyses assumed roughly uniform sequencing depth across donors, an assumption that may not hold. The classifier was reported to diagnose cytomegalovirus status with high specificity and sensitivity in both the original and validation cohorts. Some IMGT-functional V segments, including TRBV6-2 and TRBV6-3, could not be told apart with the 87-base-pair reads, so those segments were excluded. A further reported finding was that TCR beta sequences accurately predicted the HLA-A and HLA-B alleles for most subjects in the first cohort. A later analysis found that most CMV-associated TCR beta chains appeared HLA-restricted, with HLA associations seemingly driven largely by CMV exposure. Three of the identified cytomegalovirus-associated TCR beta chains were confirmed in vitro to be specific for cytomegalovirus antigens. Correlated functional status among segregating V segments might reflect linkage disequilibrium, but an unknown experimental factor could not be ruled out. Strong co-occurrence of HLA alleles, especially DR and DQ, made assigning TCR associations to individual alleles difficult. Immune exposure information for the cohort was limited to CMV serostatus. Because some donors lacked HLA typing at each locus, the association tests relied only on the typed subset. An earlier analysis of some 590 of the donors showed that most TCR beta V segments appeared in productive rearrangements either about 87% or about 30% of the time, which broadly matched IMGT annotations. It was suggested by the authors that the approach could potentially be generalized to other disease states and immunological phenotypes. The study listed 150 to 200 TCR beta chains as associated with cytomegalovirus. Because counts were too low, seventeen rarely observed V segments, including chromosome 9 orphons, were excluded from the earlier analysis of about 500 of the donors. A later genetic analysis reported fewer N-insertions in productive TCRs among donors in an Asian-associated ancestry cluster than the approximately 670-donor mean. A cluster of highly shared sequence variants was judged likely to be a technical artifact of the sequencing pipeline.

In total, 630 or so healthy bone marrow donors made up the cohort. All cohort members were sampled while nominally healthy, although unrecorded immune exposures were likely present. The donor was CMV seropositive and belonged to the group of about 290 seropositive cohort members. Every donor gave a peripheral blood sample, and the peripheral blood mononuclear cells from that sample were used for TCR beta sequencing. The Qiagen DNeasy Blood Extraction Kit was used to extract genomic DNA from the blood cell samples. The junction shows trimming of 1 base on V and 0 bases on J, and the gene matches do not reach 1 base of it. From the cysteine through the phenylalanine, the CDR3 covers 16 amino acids. Only the CDR3 DNA stays, 48 bases, in frame from base 1. The germline V gene supplies CDR1 LGHNA and CDR2 YSLEER. On this clone: Its antigen remains unidentified. One base away there is no much larger clone; base qualities are not given.

To prepare the library, the immunoSEQ multiplex PCR assay was applied. For the multiplex PCR, a mixture combining 60 forward primers for TCR Vbeta segments and 13 reverse primers for TCR Jbeta segments was used. A multiplex PCR assay on genomic DNA amplified the CDR3 region of rearranged TCR beta genes. On the Illumina HiSeq System, the amplified TCR beta libraries were sequenced as 87-base-pair reads. The study's own analysis went as follows. Across the 600 to 700 repertoires, a later analysis counted some 80 million unique TCR beta chains, around 11 million of which were shared by at least two donors. Raw reads were error-corrected and collapsed into unique sequences with a nearest-neighbor algorithm that merged closely related sequences to remove PCR and sequencing errors. V, D and J gene segments were assigned by aligning CDR3 sequences to IMGT reference sequences. For a sequence to be retained, a match of at least six nucleotides was required to both a V gene segment and a J gene segment. A rearrangement counted as productive if the CDR3 had no stop codons and remained in frame with V and J, and every other rearrangement counted as non-productive. Following IMGT convention, CDR3 was defined as the stretch from the second conserved V-encoded cysteine up to the conserved J-encoded phenylalanine. In an earlier analysis of 587 of the donors, sequences lacking an unambiguous match to a single V gene segment were excluded. In an earlier analysis of some 590 of the donors, a V segment was called functional when productive rearrangements were above 56.7%, and segregating when the standard deviation between donors exceeded 5%. A statistical classification framework was developed to diagnose cytomegalovirus status using the catalog of TCR beta chain sequences. In a later analysis, V and J genes were assigned by comparing TCR nucleotide sequences against IMGT/GENE-DB human TR gene sequences. The TCRdist pipeline was used in a later analysis to assign CDR3 sequences and most-parsimonious VDJ recombination scenarios. In a later analysis, each TCR beta chain was defined by its CDR3 amino acid sequence together with its V-gene family, and reads lacking a unique V-gene family were excluded. A later analysis removed roughly 590 highly shared, low-generation-probability nucleotide sequences to deal with suspected cross-contamination and a sequencing artifact. For each public chain, a later analysis derived a clonal expansion index from normalized ranks of inferred template counts within each repertoire. In a later analysis, generation probabilities were computed with a VDJ recombination model fitted to out-of-frame rearrangements, and the resulting probabilities were checked against IGoR. In a later analysis, hypergeometric tests were used to score TCR-TCR, TCR-HLA and TCR-CMV co-occurrence, with a repertoire-size bias correction applied to TCR pairs. A later analysis estimated false discovery rates by permuting HLA or CMV assignments 20 times. In a later analysis, co-occurring TCRs were grouped using DBSCAN, with TCRdist sequence similarity added in when clustering inside HLA-allele-positive subsets. For co-occurrence clustering, repertoires with fewer than 30,000 or more than 120,000 public chains were excluded, along with several repertoires with anomalous nucleotide sharing. Imported from immuneACCESS, the table was reduced by TCRdb to in-frame sequences with V and J called. These copies leave out some clones; in studies compared against another copy, an unresolved V gene accounts for under half, and the cause of the remainder is not known. V and J calls plus clone size are reproduced from that table; the DNA served to infer D and trimming. In all, the sample holds some 150,000 clones, and roughly 80% of those were seen once. Of the sample, roughly 7.5% falls within the top ten clones.

This chain is built from TRBV4-3 and TRBJ2-3, with 10 bases aligning to TRBD2. The sequencing input was PBMCs. The sequence was collected from a woman in her 30s in good health and CMV-seropositive. The DNA is TGCGCCAGCAGCCAAGGACTAGCGGGTAGCACAGATACGCAGTATTTT. This sequence encodes CASSQGLAGSTDTQYF.